These 26 T cell receptor beta chains were sequenced from one sample in a study of blood T cell repertoires in COVID-19. Profiled with immunoSEQ multiplex PCR; TCRdb holds only in-frame clones, not every one. The sample yields about 190,000 clones, roughly 84% seen once. The sequencing sample was made of peripheral blood. Every receptor here comes from a woman in her thirties or forties who had recovered from COVID-19.

In this sample, this clone turned up once. The chain is built from TRBV3-1 (or the pseudogene TRBV3-2) and TRBJ2-7; D ambiguous. The CDR3 totals 13 residues. Trimming stripped 3 bases from V and 5 bases from J, with 11 bases between. CDR1 LGHDT and CDR2 YNNKEL come from the germline V gene (reference sequence). In DNA, the CDR3 is TGTGCCAGCAGCCATTTGATCGAGAACGAGCAGTACTTC. It yields the protein CASSHLIENEQYF.

This sequence joins TRBV5-1 and TRBJ2-1; D might be TRBD2 (6 bases). Germline V gene data show CDR1 as SGHRS and CDR2 as YFSETQ. V was trimmed by 0 bases and J by 1 base, leaving 11 bases between them. The CDR3 spans 16 residues. The CDR3 nucleotides read TGCGCCAGCAGCTTGGGGACCGGGGGTTCCTACAATGAGCAGTTCTTC. Translation gives CASSLGTGGSYNEQFF.

V gene TRBV5-6 combines with J gene TRBJ1-1; D not certain. This CDR3 is 13 amino acids long. V was pared by 0 bases and J by 5 bases, with 8 bases between. The germline V gene has CDR1 SGHDT and CDR2 YYEEEE. CDR3 residues: CASSLAGVTEAFF. The CDR3 DNA is TGTGCCAGCAGCTTGGCCGGGGTTACTGAAGCTTTCTTT. Full variable domain (missing parts from reference TRBV5-6 and TRBJ1-1): DAGVTQSPTHLIKTRGQQVTLRCSPKSGHDTVSWYQQALGQGPQFIFQYYEEEERQRGNFPDRFSGHQFPNYSSELNVNALLLGDSALYLCASSLAGVTEAFFGQGTRLTVV.

In this sample, this clone turned up once. This chain joins TRBV7-5 and TRBJ1-2; the table's D gene call, TRBD1, was not cross checked with the DNA. TRBV7-5 is a listed pseudogene. This CDR3 spans 14 amino acids. The CDR3 here is CVRSLAQGGYGYTF. The CDR3 bases are TGTGTCAGAAGCTTAGCCCAGGGGGGATATGGCTACACCTTC.

V is TRBV30 and J is TRBJ1-4; no reliable D call. CDR3 length equals 15 residues. Germline V gene sequence: CDR1 GTSNPN, CDR2 SVGIG (reference sequence). Between the trimmed V and J ends, which lost 1 base and 0 bases, there was a span of 9 bases. Here the CDR3 reads CAWSDGVSTNEKLFF. CDR3 bases: TGTGCCTGGAGTGACGGGGTGTCAACTAATGAAAAACTGTTTTTT.

CDR3 loop: CASSYLAGGAKNIQYF. CDR3 nucleotide sequence: TGTGCCAGCAGTTATTTGGCGGGTGGAGCCAAAAACATTCAGTACTTC. V is TRBV6-5 and J is TRBJ2-4; TRBD2 might be the D (5 bases). Trimming removed 3 bases from V and 0 bases from J, with 12 bases in between. The germline V gene encodes CDR1 MNHEY and CDR2 SVGAGI. CDR3 length equals 16 residues.

This CDR3 is CASSIGTGGLYEQYF. CDR3 DNA: TGTGCCAGTAGTATTGGGACAGGGGGGTTGTACGAGCAGTACTTC. The V and J genes are TRBV19 and TRBJ2-7; TRBD1 agrees at 11 bases. Per germline, CDR1 LNHDA and CDR2 SQIVND (reference sequence). CDR3 length: 15 amino acids. Trimming removed 3 bases from V and 4 bases from J; junction bases left unmatched: 5.

The J gene is TRBJ2-5, the V gene TRBV30, with D unclear. This CDR3 region has 11 residues. Germline V gene lookup returns CDR1 GTSNPN and CDR2 SVGIG (reference sequence). Trimming left V 4 bases short and J 7 bases short, with 10 bases between. The DNA of the CDR3 is TGTGCCTGGACAATTTCCGGGACCCAGTACTTC. Translated, it gives CAWTISGTQYF.

The chain recombines TRBV30 with TRBJ2-3, with 8 bases identical to TRBD2. J was trimmed by 1 base and V by 0 bases; bases with no gene match: 3. The V gene's germline CDR1 is GTSNPN and CDR2 SVGIG (reference sequence). The CDR3 contains 15 residues. The CDR3 nucleotides read TGTGCCTGGAGTGTACCAGCGGGAGGCACAGATACGCAGTATTTT. Amino acid sequence: CAWSVPAGGTDTQYF.

V gene TRBV5-8 combines with J gene TRBJ1-4; D is unresolved. The CDR3 sequence is 12 residues long. Looked up from germline, CDR1 is SGHTS and CDR2 is YDEGEE. Trimming left V 4 bases short and J 8 bases short, with 9 bases between. CDR3 in amino acids: CASSPWREKLFF. CDR3 nucleotides: TGTGCCAGCAGCCCATGGCGGGAAAAACTGTTTTTT.

The chain is built from TRBV28 and TRBJ1-4; a weak D match, TRBD1 (6 bases). V lost 5 bases, J lost 4 bases, and 11 bases lay in between. The CDR3 runs 14 residues. Germline CDR1 MDHEN, CDR2 SYDVKM. CDR3 loop: CASSKQGNNEKLFF. CDR3 in DNA: TGTGCCAGCAGTAAACAGGGAAATAATGAAAAACTGTTTTTT.

This clone was detected once. The V call is TRBV14, the J call TRBJ2-7; unclear D gene. CDR3 size: 14 residues. V was cut by 2 bases and J by 7 bases, with 15 bases left in between. Germline CDR1 and CDR2: SGHDN and FVKESK. CDR3 in DNA: TGTGCCAGCAGCCAATTCAAGAGCTCCCGGGAGCAGTACTTC. Its protein is CASSQFKSSREQYF.

J is TRBJ2-3 and V is TRBV5-1, with D perhaps matching TRBD1 (5 bases). Germline V gives CDR1 SGHRS, CDR2 YFSETQ. There are 14 residues in the CDR3. V was trimmed by 0 bases and J by 6 bases, leaving 11 bases between them. The CDR3 DNA reads as TGCGCCAGCAGCTTGGCACAGGTTAGGGATACGCAGTATTTT. Protein product: CASSLAQVRDTQYF.

J is TRBJ2-2 and V is TRBV19; TRBD1 agrees at 11 bases. The junction had 9 bases not matched to a gene; V was cut back by 9 bases and J by 9 bases. The V gene's germline CDR1 is LNHDA and CDR2 SQIVND (reference sequence). The CDR3 has 14 residues. CDR3 nucleotide sequence: TGTGCCAGCGCACCCGGGACAGGGGGGAGGGAGCTGTTTTTT. Translating it yields CASAPGTGGRELFF.

V is TRBV20-1 and J is TRBJ2-7; a possible D gene is TRBD2 (5 bases). The CDR3 extends over 11 amino acids. Deletions cut 6 bases from V and 2 bases from J, with 8 bases between. Germline CDR1 and CDR2: DFQATT and SNEGSKA (reference sequence). CDR3 DNA: TGCAGTGCACAACTAGCCTACGAGCAGTACTTC. This encodes CSAQLAYEQYF.

This clone turned up a few times. The rearrangement links TRBV9 to TRBJ1-1; D gene unclear. This CDR3 has 13 residues. The germline V gene encodes CDR1 SGDLS and CDR2 YYNGEE. V dropped 7 bases and J dropped 0 bases, with 10 bases sitting between them. The CDR3 DNA reads as TGTGCCAGCGGCTACACTATGAACACTGAAGCTTTCTTT. It specifies CASGYTMNTEAFF.

As concerns this clone: Relative to the germline gene, one junction end is altered; a read error may explain this. The chain links TRBV18 to TRBJ1-3, with TRBD1 matching 10 bases. The CDR3 spans 12 residues. Germline loops: CDR1 KGHSH, CDR2 LQKENI. The CDR3 sequence is CASSPTTGGAFF. The CDR3 DNA reads as TGTGCCAGCTCACCGACGACAGGGGGCGCGTTCTTT.

The chain combines TRBV7-9 with TRBJ2-3, with D hard to call. V lost 4 bases to trimming and J lost 7 bases, with 9 bases between them. Germline lookup yields CDR1 SEHNR and CDR2 FQNEAQ (reference sequence). The CDR3 sequence is 12 residues long. The CDR3 DNA sequence: TGTGCCAGCAGCTCAGCAGCAAATACGCAGTATTTT. It specifies CASSSAANTQYF.

A few counts support this clone. This chain links TRBV20-1 with TRBJ2-1; 9 bases map to TRBD1. The J segment lost 6 bases and the V segment lost 3 bases, leaving 9 bases of the junction unmatched. The CDR3 is 15 residues long. Per germline, CDR1 DFQATT and CDR2 SNEGSKA (reference sequence). CDR3 sequence reads: CSASVGGTGFNEQFF. As DNA, the CDR3 is TGCAGTGCTAGTGTTGGGGGGACAGGGTTCAATGAGCAGTTCTTC.

This sequence joins TRBV11-2 and TRBJ2-7; D is unclear. Germline-derived CDR1 and CDR2 are SGHAT and FQNNGV. CDR3 size: 13 residues. Deletions cut 4 bases from V and 4 bases from J, with 11 bases between. The CDR3 region is CASSSRSRYEQYF. CDR3 DNA: TGTGCCAGCAGCTCTAGGAGCCGGTACGAGCAGTACTTC.

The rearrangement uses TRBV10-2 and TRBJ1-3, with a weak D call TRBD1 (5 bases). The CDR3 is 16 amino acids. The V end lost 0 bases, the J end lost 0 bases, and 9 bases lay between the germline ends. CDR1 is WSHSY and CDR2 is SAAADI in the germline V gene. The CDR3 DNA is TGCGCCAGCAGTGAGTCGGCGGGGGGCTCTGGAAACACCATATATTTT. It codes for CASSESAGGSGNTIYF.

The rearrangement joins TRBV7-2 to TRBJ1-6; no firm D call. V was cut by 2 bases and J by 17 bases, with 13 bases left in between. There are 12 residues in the CDR3. Germline V CDR1 and CDR2: SGHTA, FQGNSA. CDR3 loop: CASSLQAPFFHF. CDR3 sequence (DNA): TGTGCCAGCAGCTTACAAGCTCCTTTCTTCCACTTT.

The chain couples TRBV5-4 to TRBJ2-5, with TRBD2 matching over 13 bases. V gave up 4 bases and J gave up 5 bases; unmatched junction bases: 11. This CDR3 region has 17 residues. Germline lookup yields CDR1 SGHNT and CDR2 YYREEE (reference sequence). The CDR3 DNA sequence: TGTGCCAGCAGCCCCGGGACTAGCGGGGCCTCGGGGGAGACCCAGTACTTC. This encodes CASSPGTSGASGETQYF.

The chain couples TRBV7-9 to TRBJ1-6; 7 bases match TRBD1. The CDR3 covers 16 residues. Per the germline V gene, CDR1 is SEHNR and CDR2 is FQNEAQ (reference sequence). V was pared by 5 bases and J by 0 bases, with 4 bases of the junction left unmatched. CDR3 DNA: TGTGCCAGCAGCGGGACAGCGAGCTCCTATAATTCACCCCTCCACTTT. Translation: CASSGTASSYNSPLHF.

The chain is built from TRBV4-2 and TRBJ1-2, with D uncertain. Between the trimmed V and J ends, which lost 2 bases and 5 bases, there was a span of 21 bases. From germline, CDR1 is LGHNA and CDR2 YNFKEQ. CDR3 length: 17 residues. CDR3 DNA sequence: TGTGCCAGCAGCCAAAGCGGACTCCCGGGTGAATGGTATGGCTACACCTTC. It is translated as CASSQSGLPGEWYGYTF.

Only one count was recorded for this clone. The chain couples TRBV25-1 to TRBJ2-7; 7 bases match TRBD1. Trimming removed 6 bases from V and 2 bases from J; junction bases left unmatched: 7. Germline V gene data show CDR1 as MGHDK and CDR2 as SYGVNS. The CDR3 is 14 amino acids. CDR3 sequence (DNA): TGTGCCAGCAGCCGCGCTCAGGGGGCCTACGAGCAGTACTTC. Amino acids: CASSRAQGAYEQYF.